This T cell receptor (beta chain) was found in a study of sequential checkpoint blockade in melanoma. Generated by immunoSEQ multiplex PCR, the TCRdb table keeps only in-frame clones and is missing some. This sample has about 20,000 clones, with 82% found just once. The CDR3 is 14 residues long. Germline lookup yields CDR1 LGHNA and CDR2 YSLEER. V was trimmed by 2 bases and J by 1 base, leaving 8 bases between them. Sample treatment: randomized to nivolumab then ipilimumab (arm A) or the reverse (arm B). Live CD3+CD8+ CD19− CD56− cells were sorted from PBMCs. The material was CD8+ T cells sorted from blood (inferred from file names), obtained from a patient given nivolumab and ipilimumab in sequence. The chain is built from TRBV4-3 and TRBJ1-1; D possibly corresponds to TRBD1 (5 bases). The TCR was taken from a human donor with melanoma. The DNA for the CDR3 is TGCGCCAGCAGCCAATACACAGGGAACACTGAAGCTTTCTTT. It translates to CASSQYTGNTEAFF.